The 27 T cell receptor beta chains presented below share a single source sample, sequenced in a study of cytomegalovirus exposure and HLA in healthy donors. Method: immunoSEQ multiplex PCR; TCRdb's copy keeps in-frame clones and lacks some. This sample yields 140,000 or so clones, of which approximately 88% are seen a single time; roughly 4.3% belongs to the top ten. Material for sequencing was PBMCs. These receptors were obtained from a man younger than 35 in good health and CMV-seropositive.

V is TRBV4-1 and J is TRBJ2-3; TRBD2 is a possible D gene (5 bases). Germline V gene data show CDR1 as MGHRA and CDR2 as YSYEKL. V was trimmed by 0 bases and J by 0 bases, leaving 16 bases between them. This CDR3 has 18 amino acids. CDR3 nucleotides: TGCGCCAGCAGCCAAGATAACGAGCGGTATTCTAGCACAGATACGCAGTATTTT. Protein sequence: CASSQDNERYSSTDTQYF.

The rearrangement links TRBV28 to TRBJ1-5; 8 nucleotides match TRBD1. Germline CDR1 is MDHEN and CDR2 is SYDVKM. This CDR3 spans 15 amino acids. Germline trimming cut 5 bases from V and 5 bases from J; bases unmatched to any gene: 8. CDR3 protein: CASSPGQGFDQPQHF. CDR3 DNA: TGTGCCAGCAGTCCCGGACAGGGCTTCGATCAGCCCCAGCATTTT. Full variable domain (rest looked up from reference TRBV28 and TRBJ1-5): DVKVTQSSRYLVKRTGEKVFLECVQDMDHENMFWYRQDPGLGLRLIYFSYDVKMKEKGDIPEGYSVSREKKERFSLILESASTNQTSMYLCASSPGQGFDQPQHFGDGTRLSIL.

The sample holds one count of this clone. The V and J genes are TRBV5-6 and TRBJ2-5; 8 positions agree with TRBD1. Germline values: CDR1 SGHDT, CDR2 YYEEEE. V trimming: 4 bases; J trimming: 5 bases; junction bases outside the gene matches: 10. This CDR3 region has 15 residues. The chain's CDR3 is CASSLDRGRGETQYF. The CDR3 coding sequence is TGTGCCAGCAGCCTAGACAGGGGACGTGGGGAGACCCAGTACTTC.

This chain joins TRBV6-5 and TRBJ2-5, with D possibly TRBD1 on 5 matching bases. The CDR3 spans 15 residues. Trimming shortened V by 3 bases and J by 5 bases, and 16 bases separated the two germline ends. Germline assignment: CDR1 MNHEY and CDR2 SVGAGI. The CDR3 here is CASSYSEGAGETQYF. The DNA for the CDR3 is TGTGCCAGCAGTTATAGTGAAGGGGCAGGTGAGACCCAGTACTTC.

The chain has TRBV11-1 and TRBJ1-1; TRBD1 might be the D (5 bases). This CDR3 spans 14 amino acids. Germline CDR1 and CDR2: SGHAT and FQDESV (reference sequence). V was cut by 5 bases and J by 2 bases, with 12 bases left in between. The CDR3 sequence is CASSVGLTNTEAFF. CDR3 DNA: TGTGCCAGCAGCGTGGGACTGACAAACACTGAAGCTTTCTTT.

The chain recombines TRBV4-1 with TRBJ2-3; D is possibly TRBD2 (6 bases). The CDR3 runs to 13 residues. The V gene lost 5 bases and the J gene lost 4 bases, with 10 bases spanning the gap. Germline V CDR1 and CDR2: MGHRA, YSYEKL. The CDR3 sequence is CASSVRDSDTQYF. The CDR3 DNA sequence: TGCGCCAGCAGCGTCCGGGACTCAGATACGCAGTATTTT.

The DNA for the CDR3 is TGCGCCAGCAGCTCTGGCCAGACTGGCAATGAGCAGTTCTTC. Its translation is CASSSGQTGNEQFF. The chain employs TRBV5-1 and TRBJ2-1; no clear D. CDR3 length: 14 amino acids. V was clipped by 3 bases and J by 6 bases, with 13 bases between them. Looked up from germline, CDR1 is SGHRS and CDR2 is YFSETQ.

This clone was seen once. This rearrangement joins TRBV5-6 to TRBJ2-5; TRBD1 aligns across 12 bases. CDR3 length equals 16 residues. Germline V gene lookup returns CDR1 SGHDT and CDR2 YYEEEE. Trimming took 3 bases from V and 5 from J; bases not matched to a gene: 8. CDR3: CASSSGTGGAMETQYF. CDR3 DNA: TGTGCCAGCAGCTCGGGGACAGGGGGCGCCATGGAGACCCAGTACTTC.

The chain recombines TRBV12-5 with TRBJ1-5; maybe TRBD1 (5 bases). From germline, CDR1 is LGHNT and CDR2 FRNRAP. The CDR3 is made up of 16 amino acids. Trimming took off 5 bases at V and 0 bases at J, with 14 bases between the two ends. CDR3 amino acids: CASGLTEYYSNQPQHF. The CDR3 region has the DNA TGTGCTAGTGGTCTGACAGAGTATTATAGCAATCAGCCCCAGCATTTT.

The chain recombines TRBV11-3 with TRBJ2-1; D possibly corresponds to TRBD2 (5 bases). There are 13 residues in the CDR3. The V gene lost 3 bases and the J gene lost 10 bases, with 13 bases spanning the gap. Germline values: CDR1 SGHNT, CDR2 YENEEA. CDR3 DNA: TGTGCCAGCAGCTTTGGGTACGGCGGGGAGCAGTTCTTC. Encoded protein: CASSFGYGGEQFF.

This chain links TRBV11-2 with TRBJ1-4; D unclear. V lost 3 bases and J lost 8, with 16 bases in between. The germline gives CDR1 SGHAT, CDR2 FQNNGV. The CDR3 extends over 15 amino acids. CDR3 residues: CASSLEAVGREKLFF. The CDR3 nucleotides are TGTGCCAGCAGCTTGGAGGCTGTGGGTAGGGAAAAACTGTTTTTT.

The chain uses TRBV19 and TRBJ1-1; weak D call: TRBD1 (6 bases). The germline CDR1 and CDR2 sequences are LNHDA and SQIVND (reference sequence). Trimming took off 1 base at V and 0 bases at J, with 15 bases between the two ends. The length of the CDR3 is 17 residues. In nucleotides, the CDR3 is TGTGCCAGTAGTATAGTTAGGGGGGGTCGGATGAACACTGAAGCTTTCTTT. The encoded protein is CASSIVRGGRMNTEAFF.

This chain links TRBV27 with TRBJ2-3; D is undetermined. The CDR3 contains 13 residues. The V end lost 5 bases, the J end lost 3 bases, and 9 bases lay between the germline ends. In germline, CDR1 is MNHEY, CDR2 SMNVEV (reference sequence). Here the CDR3 DNA reads TGTGCCAGCAGTCCCTACAGAACAGATACGCAGTATTTT. Its translation is CASSPYRTDTQYF.

The chain links TRBV7-2 to TRBJ2-7; possible D gene TRBD2, 5 bases. The CDR3 length is 15 residues. Per the germline V gene, CDR1 is SGHTA and CDR2 is FQGNSA. Trimming removed 1 base at V and 3 bases at J, with 13 bases between. CDR3 sequence reads: CASSLGHNGVYEQYF. The CDR3 DNA reads as TGTGCCAGCAGCTTAGGACACAACGGGGTCTACGAGCAGTACTTC.

The V call is TRBV5-1, the J call TRBJ1-1, with D maybe TRBD1 (6 bases). V lost 2 bases and J lost 1, with 12 bases in between. CDR1 and CDR2 from the germline V gene are SGHRS and YFSETQ. The CDR3 contains 15 residues. The CDR3 nucleotides are TGCGCCAGCAGCTTATACAGGGCCTCGAACACTGAAGCTTTCTTT. It encodes CASSLYRASNTEAFF.

The chain couples TRBV19 to TRBJ1-5; D remains unclear. The V gene's germline CDR1 is LNHDA and CDR2 SQIVND (reference sequence). Trimming stripped 1 base from V and 2 bases from J, with 3 bases between. The CDR3 consists of 13 residues. CDR3 region: CASSIAGNQPQHF. The CDR3 DNA sequence: TGTGCCAGTAGTATAGCTGGCAATCAGCCCCAGCATTTT. The whole variable domain, filled in from reference TRBV19 and TRBJ1-5, reads DGGITQSPKYLFRKEGQNVTLSCEQNLNHDAMYWYRQDPGQGLRLIYYSQIVNDFQKGDIAEGYSVSREKKESFPLTVTSAQKNPTAFYLCASSIAGNQPQHFGDGTRLSIL.

The chain is built from TRBV30 and TRBJ1-1; the D gene is possibly TRBD1 (6 bases). The germline CDR1 and CDR2 sequences are GTSNPN and SVGIG (reference sequence). CDR3 size: 14 residues. Deletions cut 1 base from V and 1 base from J, with 10 bases between. The DNA for the CDR3 is TGTGCCTGGAGTGGTGACAGGACGAACACTGAAGCTTTCTTT. As protein: CAWSGDRTNTEAFF.

The chain has TRBV11-3 and TRBJ2-3, with D perhaps TRBD1 (6 bases). CDR3 length equals 14 residues. Trimming pared 2 bases from V and 5 bases from J, leaving 11 bases between. The germline gives CDR1 SGHNT, CDR2 YENEEA. CDR3 in amino acids: CASSLNGGGDTQYF. The DNA for the CDR3 is TGTGCCAGCAGCTTAAATGGGGGCGGAGATACGCAGTATTTT.

The rearrangement links TRBV7-9 to TRBJ1-2; 9 bases map to TRBD1. Germline assignment: CDR1 SEHNR and CDR2 FQNEAQ (reference sequence). Trimming removed 5 bases from V and 7 bases from J; junction bases left unmatched: 11. This CDR3 has 15 residues. In DNA form, the CDR3 reads TGTGCCAGCAGCCCCGGGTCCGGACAGGGGCCTGGCTACACCTTC. As protein: CASSPGSGQGPGYTF.

Remarks on this clone: At one boundary the junction diverges from the germline segment, which might be a read error. CDR3 nucleotides: TGCAGCGTTGAGTTGGGGGCCGAGGAGCACTTC. Translated, it gives CSVELGAEEHF. The chain uses TRBV29-1 and TRBJ1-2, with a tentative D call TRBD1 (6 bases). The CDR3 has 11 amino acids. The germline V gene has CDR1 SQVTM and CDR2 ANQGSEA.

The V gene is TRBV25-1, the J gene TRBJ2-7, with D possibly TRBD1 on 7 matching bases. The CDR3 runs to 16 residues. Trimming removed 0 bases at V and 3 bases at J, with 15 bases between. Germline loops: CDR1 MGHDK, CDR2 SYGVNS. The CDR3 protein is CASSEYKAGGIYEQYF. The DNA of the CDR3 is TGTGCCAGCAGTGAATATAAGGCAGGGGGGATCTACGAGCAGTACTTC.

This chain joins TRBV11-2 and TRBJ1-1, with D possibly being TRBD1 (6 bases). This CDR3 comprises 19 residues. V was cut by 1 base and J by 1 base, with 22 bases left in between. Germline loops: CDR1 SGHAT, CDR2 FQNNGV. CDR3 coding DNA: TGTGCCAGCAGCTTAGCTGGGTTTAGGGGGAGATCAAAGAACACTGAAGCTTTCTTT. This sequence encodes CASSLAGFRGRSKNTEAFF.

This chain uses TRBV6-1 with TRBJ1-5; D remains unclear. Between the trimmed V and J ends, which lost 1 base and 6 bases, there was a span of 4 bases. Looked up from germline, CDR1 is MNHNS and CDR2 is SASEGT. This CDR3 spans 12 amino acids. CDR3 bases: TGTGCCAGCAGTGAAGGAGTTCAGCCCCAGCATTTT. It encodes CASSEGVQPQHF.

In regard to this clone: A junction end diverges from the germline sequence, so it may reflect a read error. This sequence joins TRBV30 and TRBJ2-1; 7 nucleotides align to TRBD2. Per the germline V gene, CDR1 is GTSNPN and CDR2 is SVGIG (reference sequence). This CDR3 is built from 12 residues. CDR3 nucleotide sequence: TGTGCCTGGAGTGTAGGCGGGGGTAGGTGGATCTTC. This gives the protein CAWSVGGGRWIF.

The V call is TRBV4-1, the J call TRBJ2-1; TRBD2 matches at 9 bases. Germline trimming cut 1 base from V and 7 bases from J; bases unmatched to any gene: 14. The CDR3 totals 18 residues. Germline V lookup: CDR1 MGHRA, CDR2 YSYEKL. In DNA form, the CDR3 reads TGCGCCAGCAGCCAAGTCTCAGTGGGGCTAGCGGGAAGGAATGAGCAGTTCTTC. This gives the protein CASSQVSVGLAGRNEQFF.

The J gene is TRBJ1-2, the V gene TRBV6-5; no definite D call. V was clipped by 6 bases and J by 7 bases, with 21 bases between them. Germline V lookup: CDR1 MNHEY, CDR2 SVGAGI. The CDR3 runs 15 residues. The CDR3 bases are TGTGCCAGCAGACCCCCGGGAGCCGAAGGTTTTGGCTACACCTTC. Encoded protein: CASRPPGAEGFGYTF.

J is TRBJ2-7 and V is TRBV15; TRBD1 matches at 7 bases. The V and J ends lost 8 bases and 0 bases, in that order; junction bases with no gene match: 4. The CDR3 is made up of 13 amino acids. Germline V gene lookup returns CDR1 LNHNV and CDR2 YYDKDF (reference sequence). The DNA of the CDR3 is TGTGCCACCTCAGGGGGTCTCTCCTACGAGCAGTACTTC. Residues: CATSGGLSYEQYF.